The next 15 T cell receptor beta chains were all read from a single sample in a study of Ad26.COV2.S vaccination and SARS-CoV-2 variants. The protocol was immunoSEQ multiplex PCR, while the TCRdb copy is restricted to in-frame clones and leaves out a portion. This sample yields around 370,000 clones, of which about 90% are seen a single time; about 3.9% belongs to the top ten. This sample comprised peripheral blood, obtained after recovery from COVID-19. The receptors here all came from a human donor who had recovered from COVID-19.

The chain couples TRBV7-9 to TRBJ1-2; D unclear. Germline V CDR1 and CDR2: SEHNR, FQNEAQ (reference sequence). The length of the CDR3 is 13 residues. V lost 9 bases to trimming and J lost 8 bases, with 19 bases between them. CDR3 amino acids: CASTPDGLNGYTF. The CDR3 region has the DNA TGTGCCAGTACTCCGGACGGCCTCAACGGCTACACCTTC.

This chain links TRBV18 with TRBJ1-2; a weak D match, TRBD1 (5 bases). The germline V gene has CDR1 KGHSH and CDR2 LQKENI. V was cut by 3 bases and J by 3 bases, with 11 bases left in between. The CDR3 has 14 amino acids. The CDR3 protein is CASSPSGTDYGYTF. The CDR3 DNA reads TGTGCCAGCTCACCTTCCGGGACGGACTATGGCTACACCTTC.

The chain recombines TRBV6-5 with TRBJ2-1; TRBD1 might be the D (6 bases). V dropped 0 bases and J dropped 0 bases, with 6 bases sitting between them. The germline CDR1 and CDR2 sequences are MNHEY and SVGAGI. CDR3 length equals 15 residues. This CDR3 reads CASSYSGGSYNEQFF. The DNA for the CDR3 is TGTGCCAGCAGTTACTCAGGGGGCTCCTACAATGAGCAGTTCTTC.

The chain combines TRBV7-8 with TRBJ2-1; the match to TRBD1 covers 10 bases. With V trimmed by 5 bases and J by 8 bases, 12 bases remained unmatched. Per germline, CDR1 SGHVS and CDR2 FQNEAQ. There are 16 residues in the CDR3. This CDR3 is CASSPIPGQGLHEQFF. The CDR3 bases are TGTGCCAGCAGCCCTATCCCGGGACAGGGGCTGCATGAGCAGTTCTTC.

This clone was observed a single time. This specimen includes other DNA sequences encoding the same CDR3. The rearrangement uses TRBV7-2 and TRBJ1-2, with D tentatively TRBD1 (5 bases). The V gene's germline CDR1 is SGHTA and CDR2 FQGNSA. The CDR3 totals 14 residues. V gave up 4 bases and J gave up 0 bases, with 9 bases separating them. The DNA for the CDR3 is TGTGCCAGCAGCTCGGACACCTCTAACTATGGCTACACCTTC. Its protein is CASSSDTSNYGYTF.

This clone has only a few counts. The rearrangement uses TRBV7-2 and TRBJ1-1; D is possibly TRBD1 (5 bases). V shed 2 bases and J shed 2 bases, with 9 bases lying between them. The CDR3 runs to 14 residues. Germline V gene data show CDR1 as SGHTA and CDR2 as FQGNSA. The DNA of the CDR3 is TGTGCCAGCAGCTTACAGGGCCCAAACACTGAAGCTTTCTTT. Translated, it gives CASSLQGPNTEAFF.

The V gene is TRBV11-2, the J gene TRBJ1-1; 7 bases agree with TRBD1. Germline V lookup: CDR1 SGHAT, CDR2 FQNNGV. There are 18 residues in the CDR3. The J segment lost 0 bases and the V segment lost 3 bases, leaving 13 bases of the junction unmatched. CDR3 amino acids: CASSFLPGQTLMNTEAFF. The CDR3 coding sequence is TGTGCCAGCAGCTTCCTCCCGGGACAGACCCTCATGAACACTGAAGCTTTCTTT.

The V gene is TRBV2, the J gene TRBJ2-2; D is perhaps TRBD2 (5 bases). V was clipped by 3 bases and J by 0 bases, with 11 bases between them. The germline gives CDR1 SNHLY, CDR2 FYNNEI. The CDR3 contains 16 residues. CDR3 sequence (DNA): TGTGCCAGCAGTGATAAGAGGGCCTCGAACACCGGGGAGCTGTTTTTT. As protein: CASSDKRASNTGELFF.

For this clone: Its ends do not fully match the called genes, so a read error is possible. This chain links TRBV7-8 with TRBJ2-7; the D gene could be TRBD1 or TRBD2 (5 bases each). This CDR3 has 15 residues. Germline V gene lookup returns CDR1 SGHVS and CDR2 FQNEAQ. In DNA form, the CDR3 reads TGTGCCAGCAGCCTAGCACGGGGCTTTGTGGACGAGCAGTACTTC. This translates into CASSLARGFVDEQYF. The complete variable domain, with remaining parts taken from reference TRBV7-8 and TRBJ2-7, reads GAGVSQSPRYKVAKRGQDVALRCDPISGHVSLFWYQQALGQGPEFLTYFQNEAQLDKSGLPSDRFFAERPEGSVSTLKIQRTQQEDSAVYLCASSLARGFVDEQYFGPGTRLTVT.

The V call is TRBV5-6, the J call TRBJ2-1; tentatively, D is TRBD1 (6 bases). V was shortened by 0 bases and J by 6 bases, with 13 bases between the two germline ends. CDR1 and CDR2 from the germline V gene are SGHDT and YYEEEE. The length of the CDR3 is 15 residues. The CDR3 DNA follows: TGTGCCAGCAGCTTGGTGGGGGCCCCCTTCAATGAGCAGTTCTTC. Translated: CASSLVGAPFNEQFF.

This chain connects TRBV5-6 to TRBJ2-5; D may be TRBD1 (7 bases). Germline lookup yields CDR1 SGHDT and CDR2 YYEEEE. Trimming removed 7 bases from V and 2 bases from J, with 24 bases in between. CDR3 length: 17 residues. CDR3 in amino acids: CASGQVKGEDLQETQYF. CDR3 coding DNA: TGTGCCAGCGGACAGGTGAAGGGGGAGGATTTACAAGAGACCCAGTACTTC.

J is TRBJ1-3 and V is TRBV19, with a possible D match to TRBD1 (6 bases). Trimming shortened V by 6 bases and J by 0 bases, and 12 bases separated the two germline ends. The germline V gene has CDR1 LNHDA and CDR2 SQIVND (reference sequence). The CDR3 length is 15 residues. The DNA of the CDR3 is TGTGCCAGTAGGCGGACGGGGGCCTCTGGAAACACCATATATTTT. Translating gives CASRRTGASGNTIYF.

The chain uses TRBV2 and TRBJ1-4; 7 nucleotides line up with TRBD1. This CDR3 has 16 amino acids. Losses at the gene ends were 8 bases for V and 7 bases for J; bases not matched to a gene: 16. The germline V gene has CDR1 SNHLY and CDR2 FYNNEI. The CDR3 DNA sequence: TGTGCCAGCTGTCGAGACAGGGATACCCTGGTTGAAAAACTGTTTTTT. Amino acid sequence: CASCRDRDTLVEKLFF.

V and J are TRBV5-4 and TRBJ1-1; 7 bases map to TRBD1. From germline, CDR1 is SGHNT and CDR2 YYREEE (reference sequence). V trimming: 4 bases; J trimming: 3 bases; junction bases outside the gene matches: 9. The CDR3 length is 15 residues. The CDR3 nucleotides are TGTGCCAGCAGCAGCGACAGGGCCTATTACACTGAAGCTTTCTTT. Amino acids: CASSSDRAYYTEAFF. The whole variable domain, remainder taken from reference TRBV5-4 and TRBJ1-1, is ETGVTQSPTHLIKTRGQQVTLRCSSQSGHNTVSWYQQALGQGPQFIFQYYREEENGRGNFPPRFSGLQFPNYSSELNVNALELDDSALYLCASSSDRAYYTEAFFGQGTRLTVV.

This chain connects TRBV19 to TRBJ1-1; no clear D. The CDR3 is 13 amino acids. Germline lookup yields CDR1 LNHDA and CDR2 SQIVND (reference sequence). Trimming stripped 3 bases from V and 1 base from J, with 6 bases between. CDR3 sequence: CASSIHRNTEAFF. DNA for the CDR3: TGTGCCAGTAGTATTCACAGGAACACTGAAGCTTTCTTT.